This T cell receptor (beta chain) was observed in a study of shared clonotypes between healthy human individuals. Per germline, CDR1 MNHEY and CDR2 SVGAGI. With 4 bases clipped from V and 6 bases from J, the junction kept 9 bases outside the gene matches. CDR3 length: 15 residues. Profiled with immunoSEQ multiplex PCR; TCRdb holds only in-frame clones, not every one. The profile shows about 1.1 million clones, around 77% of them singletons. The investigators split CD4+ cells into a CD45RA+ naive subset and a CD45RA-negative memory subset. The sample consisted of memory CD4+ T cells from PBMCs. The sample's subset: CD45RA-negative fraction. This chain connects TRBV6-5 to TRBJ2-3; 8 bases line up with TRBD2. The sequence derives from a man aged 18 to 29 in good health. Some clones in this sample may be carry-over from other donors' samples. DNA of the CDR3: TGTGCCAGCAGTTTCTCCGGGACTAGTTCCGATACGCAGTATTTT. This translates into CASSFSGTSSDTQYF.